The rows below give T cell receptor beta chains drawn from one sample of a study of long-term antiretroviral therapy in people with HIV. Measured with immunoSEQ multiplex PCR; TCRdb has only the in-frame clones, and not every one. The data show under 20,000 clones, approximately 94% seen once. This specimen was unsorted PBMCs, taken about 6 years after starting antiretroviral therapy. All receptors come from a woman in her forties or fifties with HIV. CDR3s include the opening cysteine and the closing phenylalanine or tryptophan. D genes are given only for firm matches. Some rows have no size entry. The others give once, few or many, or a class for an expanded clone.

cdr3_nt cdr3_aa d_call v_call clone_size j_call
TGTGCCAGCAGTTACTCGGGACCTAATGAAAAACTGTTTTTT CASSYSGPNEKLFF NA TRBV6-6 NA TRBJ1-4
TGTGCCAGCAGCTCGGGGGGTACGCAGTATTTT CASSSGGTQYF TRBD2 TRBV7-3 NA TRBJ2-3
TGTGCCAGCAGTGCGGGGGCTAGCGGGAGTGCTGAGCAGTTCTTC CASSAGASGSAEQFF TRBD2 TRBV9 NA TRBJ2-1
TGTGCCAGTAGCGAGACTAGCGGAACGTACCAAGAGACCCAGTACTTC CASSETSGTYQETQYF TRBD2 TRBV19 once TRBJ2-5
TGTGCCACCTCCGGGGCCGACTTTTTTATAAACTATGGCTACACCTTC CATSGADFFINYGYTF NA TRBV28 few TRBJ1-2
TGTGCCAGCTCACCACCCAGCGGGAGGGTCTACGAGCAGTACTTC CASSPPSGRVYEQYF TRBD2 TRBV18 NA TRBJ2-7
TGTGCCAGCAGCCAATGGCAGGGACACAATGAGCAGTTCTTC CASSQWQGHNEQFF NA TRBV4-2 NA TRBJ2-1
TGCAGTGCTAGCATTGTGAATGGCTACACCTTC CSASIVNGYTF NA TRBV20-1 NA TRBJ1-2
TGTGCCAGCTCACCCCCGATGAGCCGCACAGATACGCAGTATTTT CASSPPMSRTDTQYF NA TRBV18 NA TRBJ2-3
TGCGCCAGCAGCCAAGTGGACAGCGCCGCTGAAGCTTTCTTT CASSQVDSAAEAFF NA TRBV4-3 NA TRBJ1-1
TGCGCCAGCAGCCAAGCATTGCGGGAGGTTGCCGAGCAGTACTTC CASSQALREVAEQYF TRBD2 TRBV4-3 NA TRBJ2-7
TGCGCCAGCAGCCGAGCTCTGACAGGGTTGGCAGATACGCAGTATTTT CASSRALTGLADTQYF TRBD1 TRBV4-3 NA TRBJ2-3
TGTGCCAGCAGTATAGCGGGAGGAACGCAGTTCTTC CASSIAGGTQFF TRBD2 TRBV7-7 NA TRBJ2-1
TGTGCCAGCAGCGTACCGGGTGTTTCTGAAGCTTTCTTT CASSVPGVSEAFF NA TRBV7-6 NA TRBJ1-1
TGTGCCAGCAGACCGGGACAGCCCTCCTACAATGAGCAGTTCTTC CASRPGQPSYNEQFF TRBD1 TRBV6-6 NA TRBJ2-1
TGCGCCAGCAGCCAACCCGCCGGACTAGCGGAGAGCACAGATACGCAGTATTTT CASSQPAGLAESTDTQYF TRBD2 TRBV4-1 NA TRBJ2-3
TGCGCCAGCAGCTTAGGGACTAGCGGGAGAGGGTACAATGAGCAGTTCTTC CASSLGTSGRGYNEQFF TRBD2 TRBV5-1 NA TRBJ2-1
TGTGCCAGCAGCGTAGATGGAGGGAGGGCCGCCACCGGGGAGCTGTTTTTT CASSVDGGRAATGELFF TRBD2 TRBV9 NA TRBJ2-2
TGTGCCAGCAGCGTGGGCCTTATTGAAAATGAAAAACTGTTTTTT CASSVGLIENEKLFF NA TRBV9 once TRBJ1-4
TGCGCCAGCAGCTTGAGCGGGAATTTTGGGAATGAGCAGTTCTTC CASSLSGNFGNEQFF TRBD2 TRBV5-1 NA TRBJ2-1
TGTGCCACACAGCGGGGCGACAGCGCCTACGAGCAGTACTTC CATQRGDSAYEQYF TRBD2 TRBV19 once TRBJ2-7
TGTGCCAGCAGCAACTCCGGAAGGATGGAGGAGACCCAGTACTTC CASSNSGRMEETQYF NA TRBV28 NA TRBJ2-5
TGTGCCAGCAGTGACACGGGTGGGAATGAAAAACTGTTTTTT CASSDTGGNEKLFF NA TRBV6-1 NA TRBJ1-4
TGCGCCAGCAGCTTGGTACAGCTGAACACTGAAGCTTTCTTT CASSLVQLNTEAFF NA TRBV5-1 NA TRBJ1-1
TGTGCCAGTAGTATCGGGCCGAGCGGGATGTATGAGCAGTTCTTC CASSIGPSGMYEQFF TRBD2 TRBV19 once TRBJ2-1
TGTGCCAGCAGCTTGAGTCAGGGGGACAATGAGCAGTTCTTC CASSLSQGDNEQFF TRBD1 TRBV5-5 NA TRBJ2-1
TGTGCCAGCAGCTGGGGGGTTGACGAGCAGTACTTC CASSWGVDEQYF NA TRBV7-9 NA TRBJ2-7
TGTGCCAGCAGCCTCACCGGGACTCAAGGCGCCGGTACGCAGTATTTT CASSLTGTQGAGTQYF NA TRBV4-2 NA TRBJ2-3
TGTGCCAGCAGCAGGCCTGGGGATACGCAGTATTTT CASSRPGDTQYF NA TRBV7-6 NA TRBJ2-3
TGCGCCAGCAGCCAAGAGAGGGAGCACGAGCAGTACTTC CASSQEREHEQYF NA TRBV4-3 NA TRBJ2-7
TGTGCCAGCAGTGATACCTACGAGCAGTACTTC CASSDTYEQYF NA TRBV6-6 NA TRBJ2-7
TGCGCCAGCAGCTCTGGATCGGGACTCGGGAGTGACACGCAGTATTTT CASSSGSGLGSDTQYF NA TRBV5-1 NA TRBJ2-3
TGCGCCAGCAGCCGCAACAACGGACGTCGGGCTGAAGCTTTCTTT CASSRNNGRRAEAFF NA TRBV4-1 NA TRBJ1-1
TGTGCCAGCAGGGGACAGGACTCATACAATGAGCAGTTCTTC CASRGQDSYNEQFF TRBD1 TRBV7-2 once TRBJ2-1
TGTGCCAGCAGTTTGACAGGGTTTGCCACCGGGGAGCTGTTTTTT CASSLTGFATGELFF TRBD1 TRBV28 NA TRBJ2-2
TGTGCCAGCAGCGTAGGTAGTTCCTCCTACAATGAGCAGTTCTTC CASSVGSSSYNEQFF NA TRBV9 NA TRBJ2-1
TGTGCCAGCAGTCTCACAGGGGGCGGGAATCAGCCCCAGCATTTT CASSLTGGGNQPQHF TRBD1 TRBV28 NA TRBJ1-5
TGTGCCAGTAGTATTGGAGGGGACCTCGGTCAAGGGACCCAGTACTTC CASSIGGDLGQGTQYF NA TRBV19 NA TRBJ2-5
TGTGCCATCAGTGAGTCGGGAAGACTAGCGGGAGGTGAGCAGTTCTTC CAISESGRLAGGEQFF TRBD2 TRBV10-3 NA TRBJ2-1
TGTGCCAGCAGTTCTTCCGGGACGGGAACCTACGAGCAGTACTTC CASSSSGTGTYEQYF NA TRBV28 NA TRBJ2-7
TGTGCCAGTAGTGTCTTGACCTATTCTGGGGCCAACGTCCTGACTTTC CASSVLTYSGANVLTF NA TRBV19 NA TRBJ2-6